Below, 10 T cell receptor beta chains from the same sample are listed, as sequenced in a study of T-cell memory formation after mild COVID-19. MiXCR was run by TCRdb on the 5' RACE reads, yielding one entry per CDR3 protein. This sample has about 420,000 distinct CDR3 sequences, with less than 25% found just once. The material sequenced was PBMCs or a T cell subset sorted from them (not recorded which). These receptors all come from an adult woman who had mild COVID-19 (a few samples of this study predate the infection). Cell type and time point are not known.

The V and J genes are TRBV25-1 and TRBJ1-1; D possibly corresponds to TRBD1 (5 bases). CDR3 length equals 15 residues. V dropped 3 bases and J dropped 5 bases, with 16 bases sitting between them. Germline values: CDR1 MGHDK, CDR2 SYGVNS. The CDR3 sequence: CASSDSGWGGTEAFF. The DNA for the CDR3 is TGTGCCAGCAGTGACAGTGGATGGGGGGGGACTGAAGCTTTCTTT.

This clonotype has a handful of counts. J is TRBJ1-1 and V is TRBV7-2; D ambiguous. The CDR3 is 14 residues long. Trimming shortened V by 5 bases and J by 0 bases, and 10 bases separated the two germline ends. Germline V CDR1 and CDR2: SGHTA, FQGNSA. CDR3 nucleotides: TGTGCCAGCAGCCGTAGGGAAATGAACACTGAAGCTTTCTTT. Its protein product is CASSRREMNTEAFF.

The V and J genes are TRBV10-2 and TRBJ1-6, with D unresolved. The germline V gene encodes CDR1 WSHSY and CDR2 SAAADI. Trimming shortened V by 3 bases and J by 2 bases, and 2 bases separated the two germline ends. The CDR3 totals 13 residues. The CDR3, as DNA: TGCGCCAGCAGTGAAACCTATAATTCACCCCTCCACTTT. This translates into CASSETYNSPLHF.

The rearrangement joins TRBV9 to TRBJ1-2, with 8 bases aligning to TRBD1. Germline V gene data show CDR1 as SGDLS and CDR2 as YYNGEE. The CDR3 is 14 residues long. The V segment lost 3 bases and the J segment 6 bases; nucleotides outside the gene matches: 7. The CDR3 loop reads CASSAGTGFDGYTF. The DNA for the CDR3 is TGTGCCAGCAGCGCCGGGACAGGATTTGATGGCTACACCTTC.

The V and J genes are TRBV5-5 and TRBJ1-1; D gene ambiguous. Trimming took 3 bases from V and 6 from J, leaving 9 bases between them. There are 12 residues in the CDR3. Germline CDR1 and CDR2: SGHKS and YYEKEE (reference sequence). The CDR3 loop reads CASSSSVAEAFF. CDR3 bases: TGTGCCAGCAGCTCTAGCGTGGCTGAAGCTTTCTTT. The full variable domain, its missing parts supplied by reference TRBV5-5 and TRBJ1-1, is DAGVTQSPTHLIKTRGQQVTLRCSPISGHKSVSWYQQVLGQGPQFIFQYYEKEERGRGNFPDRFSARQFPNYSSELNVNALLLGDSALYLCASSSSVAEAFFGQGTRLTVV.

The chain joins TRBV12-3 or TRBV12-4 to TRBJ1-5; 8 bases map to TRBD1. The CDR3 runs to 16 residues. J was trimmed by 3 bases and V by 6 bases; bases with no gene match: 10. The CDR3 reads CASSRDRPNVNQPQHF. In DNA, the CDR3 is TGTGCCAGCAGCAGGGACAGGCCAAATGTCAATCAGCCCCAGCATTTT.

This clonotype was recorded a few times. The chain is built from TRBV7-9 and TRBJ1-2; D possibly corresponds to TRBD1 (6 bases). Trimming stripped 0 bases from V and 0 bases from J, with 17 bases between. The CDR3 sequence is 18 residues long. Per the germline V gene, CDR1 is SEHNR and CDR2 is FQNEAQ (reference sequence). Here the CDR3 DNA reads TGTGCCAGCAGCTTAGCGCTCATCCGGGACACGGCTAACTATGGCTACACCTTC. Its translation is CASSLALIRDTANYGYTF.

This sequence joins TRBV27 and TRBJ1-2; maybe TRBD1 (5 bases). V dropped 5 bases and J dropped 2 bases, with 12 bases sitting between them. The CDR3 covers 14 residues. CDR1 and CDR2 (germline): MNHEY, SMNVEV (reference sequence). The CDR3 nucleotides read TGTGCCAGCAGTCCCCGCCGGGGGAACTATGGCTACACCTTC. It is translated as CASSPRRGNYGYTF.

The chain joins TRBV5-1 to TRBJ2-1; 12 positions agree with TRBD2. This CDR3 is built from 16 residues. Per germline, CDR1 SGHRS and CDR2 YFSETQ. Trimming took 0 bases from V and 8 from J; bases not matched to a gene: 6. The DNA for the CDR3 is TGCGCCAGCAGCTTGGCTAGCGGGAGGGTTCCGGATGAGCAGTTCTTC. This codes for CASSLASGRVPDEQFF.

In this sample, this clonotype turned up a few times. The chain links TRBV24-1 to TRBJ2-1; 7 nucleotides match TRBD2. This CDR3 has 15 residues. After removal of 5 bases from V and 4 bases from J, the junction contained 7 bases not matched to a gene. Germline V lookup: CDR1 KGHDR, CDR2 SFDVKD. Written as DNA, the CDR3 is TGTGCCACCAGTGGAATGGGGACTACTTACAATGAGCAGTTCTTC. This encodes CATSGMGTTYNEQFF.